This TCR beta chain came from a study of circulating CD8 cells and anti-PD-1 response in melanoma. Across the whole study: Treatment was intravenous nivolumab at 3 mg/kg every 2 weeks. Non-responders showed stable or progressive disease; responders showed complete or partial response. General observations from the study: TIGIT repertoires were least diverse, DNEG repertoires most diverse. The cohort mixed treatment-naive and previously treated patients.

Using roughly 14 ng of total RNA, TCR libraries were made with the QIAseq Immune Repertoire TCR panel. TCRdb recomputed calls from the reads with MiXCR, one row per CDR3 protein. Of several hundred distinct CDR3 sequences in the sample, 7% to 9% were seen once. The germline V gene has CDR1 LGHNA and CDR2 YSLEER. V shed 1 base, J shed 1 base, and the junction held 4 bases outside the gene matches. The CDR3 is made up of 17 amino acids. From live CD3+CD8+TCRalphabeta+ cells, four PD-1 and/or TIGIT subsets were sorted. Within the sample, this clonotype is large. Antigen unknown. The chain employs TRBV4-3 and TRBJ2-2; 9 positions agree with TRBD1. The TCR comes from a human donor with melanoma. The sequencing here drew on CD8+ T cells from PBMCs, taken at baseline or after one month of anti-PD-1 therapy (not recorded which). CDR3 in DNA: TGCGCCAGCAGCCAAGGCGGGACAGGGCAGAACACCGGGGAGCTGTTTTTT. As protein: CASSQGGTGQNTGELFF.